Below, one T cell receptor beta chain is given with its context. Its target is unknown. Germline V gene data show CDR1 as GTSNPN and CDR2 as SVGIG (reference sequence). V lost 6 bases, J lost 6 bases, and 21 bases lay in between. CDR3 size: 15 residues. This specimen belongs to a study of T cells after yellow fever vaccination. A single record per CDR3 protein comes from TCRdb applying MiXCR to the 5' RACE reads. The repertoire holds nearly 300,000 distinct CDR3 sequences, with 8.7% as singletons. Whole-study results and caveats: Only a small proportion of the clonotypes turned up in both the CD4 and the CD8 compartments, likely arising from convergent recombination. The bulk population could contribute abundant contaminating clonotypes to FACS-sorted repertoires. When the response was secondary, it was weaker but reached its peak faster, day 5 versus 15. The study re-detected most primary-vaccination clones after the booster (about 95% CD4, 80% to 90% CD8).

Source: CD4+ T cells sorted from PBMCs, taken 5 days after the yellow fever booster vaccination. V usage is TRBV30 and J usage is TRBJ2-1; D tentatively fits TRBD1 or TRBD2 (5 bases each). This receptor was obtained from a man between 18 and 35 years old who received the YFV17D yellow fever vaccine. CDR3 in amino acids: CACSRTRGSSNEQFF. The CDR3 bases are TGTGCCTGTTCACGGACGAGGGGATCCAGCAATGAGCAGTTCTTC.